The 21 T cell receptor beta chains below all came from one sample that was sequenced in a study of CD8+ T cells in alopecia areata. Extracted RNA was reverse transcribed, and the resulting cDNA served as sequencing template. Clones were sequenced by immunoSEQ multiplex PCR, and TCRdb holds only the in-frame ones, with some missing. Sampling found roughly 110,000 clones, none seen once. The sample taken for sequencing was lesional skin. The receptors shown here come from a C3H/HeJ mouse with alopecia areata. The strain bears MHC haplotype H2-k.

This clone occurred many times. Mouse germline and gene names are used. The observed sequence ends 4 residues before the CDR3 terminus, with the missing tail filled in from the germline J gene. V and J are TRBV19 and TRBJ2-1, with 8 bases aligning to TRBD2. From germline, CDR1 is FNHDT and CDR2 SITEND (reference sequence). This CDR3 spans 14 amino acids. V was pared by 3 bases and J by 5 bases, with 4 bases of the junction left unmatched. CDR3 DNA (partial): TGTGCCAGCAGTAGCGGGGGGGCGAATGCT. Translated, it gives CASSSGGANA. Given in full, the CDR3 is CASSSGGANAEQFF.

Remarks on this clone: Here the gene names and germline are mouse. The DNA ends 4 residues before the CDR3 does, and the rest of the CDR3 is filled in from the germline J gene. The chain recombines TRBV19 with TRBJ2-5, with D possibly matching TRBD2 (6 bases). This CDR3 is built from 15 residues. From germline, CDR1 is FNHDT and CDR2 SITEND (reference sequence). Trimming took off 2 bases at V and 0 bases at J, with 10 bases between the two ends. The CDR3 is CASSIGGGNQDTQYF. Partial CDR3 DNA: TGTGCCAGCAGTATCGGTGGGGGTAACCAAGAC.

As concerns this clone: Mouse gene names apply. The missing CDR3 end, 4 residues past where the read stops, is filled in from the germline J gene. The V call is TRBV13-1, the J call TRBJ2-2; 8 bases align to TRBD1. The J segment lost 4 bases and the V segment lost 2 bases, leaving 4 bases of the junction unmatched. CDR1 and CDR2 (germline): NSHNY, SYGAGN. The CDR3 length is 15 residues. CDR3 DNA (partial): TGTGCCAGCAGTGACCCAGGGGGCCGCACCGGG. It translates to CASSDPGGRTG. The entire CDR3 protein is CASSDPGGRTGQLYF.

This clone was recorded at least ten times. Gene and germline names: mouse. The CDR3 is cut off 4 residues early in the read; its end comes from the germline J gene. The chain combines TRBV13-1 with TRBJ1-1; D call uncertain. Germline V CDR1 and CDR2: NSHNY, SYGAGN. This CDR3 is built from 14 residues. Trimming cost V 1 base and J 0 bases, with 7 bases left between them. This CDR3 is CASSDTPSNTEVFF. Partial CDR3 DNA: TGTGCCAGCAGTGATACACCCTCAAACACA.

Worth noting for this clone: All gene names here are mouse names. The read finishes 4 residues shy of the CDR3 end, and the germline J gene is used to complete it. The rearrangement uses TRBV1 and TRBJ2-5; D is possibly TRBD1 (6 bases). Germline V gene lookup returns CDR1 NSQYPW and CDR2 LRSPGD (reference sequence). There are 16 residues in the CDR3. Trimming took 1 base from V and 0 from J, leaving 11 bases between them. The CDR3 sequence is CTCSAVGTINQDTQYF. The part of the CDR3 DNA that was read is TGCACCTGCAGTGCAGTCGGGACAATTAACCAAGAC.

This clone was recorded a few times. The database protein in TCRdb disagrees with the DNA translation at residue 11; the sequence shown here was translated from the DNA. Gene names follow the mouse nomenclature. CDR3 residues: CASSSAGYNSPLYF. The CDR3 DNA, read in part, is TGTGCCAGCAGTTCCGCAGGGTATAATTCGCCC. The genes are TRBV14 and TRBJ1-6; possibly TRBD1 for D (5 bases). The read stops 3 residues short of the end of the CDR3; the missing end is completed from the germline J gene. TRBJ1-6 is known as an ORF, though its function is uncertain. The V gene's germline CDR1 is SGHDT and CDR2 FRDEAV. CDR3 length: 14 residues. The V end lost 3 bases, the J end lost 4 bases, and 8 bases lay between the germline ends.

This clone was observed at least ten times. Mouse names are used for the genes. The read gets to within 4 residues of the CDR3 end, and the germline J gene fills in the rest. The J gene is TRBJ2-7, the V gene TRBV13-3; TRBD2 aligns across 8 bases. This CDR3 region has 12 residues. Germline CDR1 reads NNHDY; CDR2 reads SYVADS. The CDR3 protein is CASRTGGYEQYF. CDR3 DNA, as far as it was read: TGTGCCAGCCGAACTGGGGGATAT.

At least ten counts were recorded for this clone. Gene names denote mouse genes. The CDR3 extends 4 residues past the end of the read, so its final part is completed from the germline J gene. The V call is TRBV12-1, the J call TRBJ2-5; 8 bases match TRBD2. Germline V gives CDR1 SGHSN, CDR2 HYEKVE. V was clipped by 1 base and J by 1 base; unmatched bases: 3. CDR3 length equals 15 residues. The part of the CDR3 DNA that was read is TGTGCCAGCTCTCTGGGGGGGCGCCACCAAGAC. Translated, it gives CASSLGGRHQD. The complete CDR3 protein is CASSLGGRHQDTQYF.

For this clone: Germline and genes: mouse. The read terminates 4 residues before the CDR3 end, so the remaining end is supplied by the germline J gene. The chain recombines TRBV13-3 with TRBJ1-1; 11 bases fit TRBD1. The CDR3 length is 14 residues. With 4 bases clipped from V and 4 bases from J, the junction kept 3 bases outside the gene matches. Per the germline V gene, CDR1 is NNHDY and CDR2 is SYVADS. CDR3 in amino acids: CASSPDRGPTEVFF. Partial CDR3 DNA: TGTGCCAGCAGTCCGGACAGGGGGCCCACA.

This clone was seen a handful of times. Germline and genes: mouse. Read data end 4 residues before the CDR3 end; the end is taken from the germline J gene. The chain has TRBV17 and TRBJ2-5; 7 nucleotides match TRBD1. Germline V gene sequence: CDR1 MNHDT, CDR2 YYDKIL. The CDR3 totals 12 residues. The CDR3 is CASRQGEDTQYF. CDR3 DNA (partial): TGTGCTAGCCGACAGGGAGAGGAC.

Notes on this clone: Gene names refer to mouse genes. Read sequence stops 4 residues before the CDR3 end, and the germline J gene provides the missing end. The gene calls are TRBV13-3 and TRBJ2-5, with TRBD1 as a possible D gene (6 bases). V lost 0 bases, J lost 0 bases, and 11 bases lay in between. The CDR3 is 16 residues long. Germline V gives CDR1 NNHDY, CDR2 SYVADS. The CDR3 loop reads CASSDEAGVNQDTQYF. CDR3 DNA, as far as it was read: TGTGCCAGCAGTGATGAGGCAGGGGTTAACCAAGAC.

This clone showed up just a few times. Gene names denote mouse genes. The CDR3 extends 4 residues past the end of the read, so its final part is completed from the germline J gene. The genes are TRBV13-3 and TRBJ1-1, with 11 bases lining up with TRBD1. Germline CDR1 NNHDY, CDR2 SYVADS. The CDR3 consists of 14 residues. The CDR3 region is CASSIRTGGREVFF. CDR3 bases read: TGTGCCAGCAGTATCCGGACAGGGGGCAGA.

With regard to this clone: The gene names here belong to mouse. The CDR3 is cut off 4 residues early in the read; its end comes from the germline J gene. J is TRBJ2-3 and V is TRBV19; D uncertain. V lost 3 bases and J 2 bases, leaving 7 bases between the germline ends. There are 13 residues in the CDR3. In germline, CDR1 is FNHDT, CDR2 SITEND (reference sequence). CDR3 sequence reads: CASSKRHAETLYF. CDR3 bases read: TGTGCCAGCAGTAAAAGACATGCAGAA. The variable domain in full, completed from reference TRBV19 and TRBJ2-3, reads GGIITQTPKFLIGQEGQKLTLKCQQNFNHDTMYWYRQDSGKGLRLIYYSITENDLQKGDLSEGYDASREKKSSFSLTVTSAQKNEMAVFLCASSKRHAETLYFGSGTRLTVL.

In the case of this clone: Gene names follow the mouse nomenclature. The CDR3 is CTCSAAGQEVFF. CDR3 DNA (partial): TGCACCTGCAGTGCGGCAGGCCAA. J is TRBJ1-1 and V is TRBV1, with D unclear. The read falls 4 residues short of the CDR3 end, and the missing part is taken from the germline J gene. Per germline, CDR1 NSQYPW and CDR2 LRSPGD (reference sequence). This CDR3 spans 12 amino acids. The complete variable domain, with remaining parts taken from reference TRBV1 and TRBJ1-1, reads VTLLEQNPRWRLVPRGQAVNLRCILKNSQYPWMSWYQQDLQKQLQWLFTLRSPGDKEVKSLPGADYLATRVTDTELRLQVANMSQGRTLYCTCSAAGQEVFFGKGTRLTVV.

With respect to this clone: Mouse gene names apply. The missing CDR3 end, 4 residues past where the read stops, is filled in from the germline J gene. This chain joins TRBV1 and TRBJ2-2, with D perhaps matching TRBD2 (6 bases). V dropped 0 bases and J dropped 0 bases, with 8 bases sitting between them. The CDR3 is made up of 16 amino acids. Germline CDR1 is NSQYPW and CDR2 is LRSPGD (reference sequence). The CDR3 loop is CTCSAEGLSNTGQLYF. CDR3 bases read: TGCACCTGCAGTGCAGAGGGACTATCAAACACCGGG.

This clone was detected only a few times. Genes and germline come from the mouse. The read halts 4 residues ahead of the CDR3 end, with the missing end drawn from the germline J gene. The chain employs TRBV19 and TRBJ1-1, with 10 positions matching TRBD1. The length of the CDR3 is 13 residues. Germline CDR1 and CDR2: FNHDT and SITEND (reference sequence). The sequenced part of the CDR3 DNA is TGTGCCAGCAGTACAGGACAGGGGGTA. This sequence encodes CASSTGQGV. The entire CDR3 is CASSTGQGVEVFF. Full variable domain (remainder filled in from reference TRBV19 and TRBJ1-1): GGIITQTPKFLIGQEGQKLTLKCQQNFNHDTMYWYRQDSGKGLRLIYYSITENDLQKGDLSEGYDASREKKSSFSLTVTSAQKNEMAVFLCASSTGQGVEVFFGKGTRLTVV.

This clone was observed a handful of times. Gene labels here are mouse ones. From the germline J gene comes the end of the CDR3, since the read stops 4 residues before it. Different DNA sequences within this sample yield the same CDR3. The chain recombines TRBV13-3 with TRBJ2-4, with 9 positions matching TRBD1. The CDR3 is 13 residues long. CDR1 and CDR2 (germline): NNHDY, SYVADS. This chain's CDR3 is CASTLTGGNTLYF. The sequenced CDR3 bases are TGTGCCAGCACCCTCACAGGGGGCAAC.

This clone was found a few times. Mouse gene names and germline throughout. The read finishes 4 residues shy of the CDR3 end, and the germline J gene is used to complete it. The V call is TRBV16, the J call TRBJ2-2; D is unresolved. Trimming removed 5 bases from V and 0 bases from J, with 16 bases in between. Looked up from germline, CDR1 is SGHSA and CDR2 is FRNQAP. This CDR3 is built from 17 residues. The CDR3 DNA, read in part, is TGTGCAAGCAGCCCCCACTCCGAGACATCAAACACCGGG. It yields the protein CASSPHSETSNTG. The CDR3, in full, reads CASSPHSETSNTGQLYF.

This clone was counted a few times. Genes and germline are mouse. CDR3 DNA, as far as it was read: TGTGCCAGCAGGCTGGGACATGGGGCGCCCAACGAA. This sequence encodes CASRLGHGAPNE. The full-length CDR3 reads as CASRLGHGAPNERLFF. V and J are TRBV13-3 and TRBJ1-4; TRBD1 is a possible D gene (6 bases). The read terminates 4 residues ahead of where the CDR3 ends, so the germline J gene completes it. The V gene lost 5 bases and the J gene lost 3 bases, with 17 bases spanning the gap. In germline, CDR1 is NNHDY, CDR2 SYVADS. This CDR3 is 16 amino acids long. The variable domain in full, with the rest retrieved from reference TRBV13-3 and TRBJ1-4, is EAAVTQSPRSKVAVTGGKVTLSCHQTNNHDYMYWYRQDTGHGLRLIHYSYVADSTEKGDIPDGYKASRPSQENFSLILELASLSQTAVYFCASRLGHGAPNERLFFGHGTKLSVL.

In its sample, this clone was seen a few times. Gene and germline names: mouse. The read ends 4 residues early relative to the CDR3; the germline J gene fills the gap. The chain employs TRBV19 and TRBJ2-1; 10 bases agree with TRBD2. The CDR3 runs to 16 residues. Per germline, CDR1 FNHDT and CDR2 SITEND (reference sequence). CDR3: CASSIALGGRGAEQFF. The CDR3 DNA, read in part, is TGTGCCAGCAGTATAGCTCTGGGGGGGCGCGGGGCT.

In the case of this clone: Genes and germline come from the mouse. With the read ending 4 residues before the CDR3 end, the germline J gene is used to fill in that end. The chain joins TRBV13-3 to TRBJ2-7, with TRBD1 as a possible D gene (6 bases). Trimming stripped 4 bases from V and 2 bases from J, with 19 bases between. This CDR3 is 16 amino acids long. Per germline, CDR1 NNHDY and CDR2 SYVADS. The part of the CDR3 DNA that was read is TGTGCCAGCAGTCCTCTTCGACAGGAGGGACCCTAT. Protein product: CASSPLRQEGPY. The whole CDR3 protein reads CASSPLRQEGPYEQYF.